These T cell receptor beta chains were read from a single sample in a study of blood T cells in healthy people across ages. TCRdb independently ran MiXCR on the 5' RACE reads; one entry per CDR3 protein. The profile shows approximately 850,000 distinct CDR3 sequences, under 55% of them singletons. The source material was blood. The receptors derive from a man in his fifties or sixties in good health. The conserved cysteine and the conserved F or W are not part of the CDR3 here. For some rows the clone size is stated as once, few or many, or as a class when expanded; others skip it.

v_call clone_size cdr3_aa
TRBV6-4 NA ASGGQGRGKAYNEQF
TRBV7-2 few ASSLSGQEKNIQY
TRBV2 few ASSETSGVTDTQY
TRBV7-9 NA ASSLADWGSNEKLF
TRBV12-3/TRBV12-4 many ASSPGKTQY
TRBV27 NA ASSLRTGEDYGYT
TRBV20-1 NA SASRSPGPSYEQY
TRBV30 NA AWSSQGYEQY
TRBV12-3/TRBV12-4 NA ASCRSPLLRGGSGDTQY
TRBV4-3 once ASSQRDRGETQY
TRBV9 few ASSPGQGEETQY
TRBV4-1 NA ASPRPRLFWGDQPQH
TRBV20-1 NA SALGKTGDSTDTQY
TRBV20-1 few SASSLAGRKETQY
TRBV2 NA ASRDLRGKNIQY